What follows describes a single TCR beta chain. Profiled with immunoSEQ multiplex PCR; TCRdb holds only in-frame clones, not every one. The sample consists of nearly 25,000 clones, approximately 90% of them appearing once. The sample is drawn from a study of T cell changes during pregnancy in multiple sclerosis. The CDR3 has 16 amino acids. Germline V gene sequence: CDR1 LNHDA, CDR2 SQIVND (reference sequence). V lost 11 bases to trimming and J lost 0 bases; unmatched junction nucleotides: 16. The specimen comprised CD4+ T cells from peripheral blood mononuclear cells, sampled in the first trimester of pregnancy. The rearrangement uses TRBV19 and TRBJ2-7, with 7 bases identical to TRBD2. The receptor was isolated from a female donor in good health, enrolled as a control in a pregnancy study. CDR3 DNA sequence: TGTGCCTCTAGCGGACAAGGGCCTTCTACCTCCTACGAGCAGTACTTC. It codes for CASSGQGPSTSYEQYF. Full variable domain (missing parts from reference TRBV19 and TRBJ2-7): DGGITQSPKYLFRKEGQNVTLSCEQNLNHDAMYWYRQDPGQGLRLIYYSQIVNDFQKGDIAEGYSVSREKKESFPLTVTSAQKNPTAFYLCASSGQGPSTSYEQYFGPGTRLTVT.